A selection of T cell receptor beta chains follows, all from one sample in a study of shared clonotypes between healthy human individuals. Produced via immunoSEQ multiplex PCR; TCRdb's table is partial and in-frame only. Among around 2.1 million clones listed, more than 85% were seen once. The material sequenced was naive CD8+ T cells from PBMCs. The receptors here all came from a man in his late teens or twenties in good health. Some clones in this sample may be carry-over from other donors' samples. Both conserved end residues are part of each CDR3. Each record gives: V gene, D gene, J gene, clone size, CDR3 protein, CDR3 DNA. D genes are given only for firm matches. The listing skips clone size in some rows; elsewhere it reads once, few, many or a size class.

>TRBV4-2|NA|TRBJ1-5|NA
CASSQEGVFGGEGDQPQHF
TGTGCCAGCAGCCAAGAAGGTGTATTCGGTGGGGAGGGGGATCAGCCCCAGCATTTT
>TRBV27|NA|TRBJ1-1|NA
CASGRSLNTGRLNTEAFF
TGTGCCAGCGGCAGGTCACTAAACACGGGACGCTTGAACACTGAAGCTTTCTTT
>TRBV5-3|NA|TRBJ2-7|NA
CARNQAGQTYEQYF
TGTGCCAGAAACCAGGCGGGACAGACCTACGAGCAGTACTTC
>TRBV30|TRBD2|TRBJ2-1|once
CAWASGRAVNEQFF
TGTGCCTGGGCTAGCGGGAGGGCGGTCAATGAGCAGTTCTTC
>TRBV6-1|TRBD1|TRBJ1-2|NA
CANRWTGTNYGYTF
TGTGCCAATCGGTGGACAGGAACTAACTATGGCTACACCTTC
>TRBV25-1|NA|TRBJ1-2|NA
CATLRGDYGYTF
TGTGCCACCCTCAGAGGGGACTATGGCTACACCTTC
>TRBV10-3|NA|TRBJ1-2|NA
CAISSDTGYGYTF
TGTGCCATCAGCTCTGACACGGGCTATGGCTACACCTTC
>TRBV18|TRBD2|TRBJ2-1|NA
CASSPWTSGGPKREQFF
TGTGCCAGCTCACCATGGACTAGCGGAGGCCCCAAACGGGAGCAGTTCTTC
>TRBV5-6|NA|TRBJ1-5|NA
CASSLAGEGNQPQHF
TGTGCCAGCAGCTTGGCGGGGGAGGGCAATCAGCCCCAGCATTTT
>TRBV5-6|TRBD1|TRBJ2-1|few
CASSLGQGYNEQFF
TGTGCCAGCAGCTTGGGACAGGGCTACAATGAGCAGTTCTTC
>TRBV29-1|NA|TRBJ2-4|NA
CSVEEGGPLAKNIQYF
TGCAGCGTTGAAGAAGGGGGACCTTTAGCCAAAAACATTCAGTACTTC
>TRBV27|TRBD1|TRBJ2-7|NA
CASSWDGTAFYEQYF
TGTGCCAGCAGTTGGGATGGGACAGCATTCTACGAGCAGTACTTC
>TRBV28|TRBD1|TRBJ1-2|NA
CASSPYRGRDGYTF
TGTGCCAGCAGTCCATACAGGGGGCGGGATGGCTACACCTTC
>TRBV6-6|TRBD1|TRBJ1-3|NA
CASSHGTGAGNTIYF
TGTGCCAGCAGTCACGGGACAGGGGCTGGAAACACCATATATTTT
>TRBV7-9|NA|TRBJ1-1|NA
CASSLAGTPNTEAFF
TGTGCCAGCAGCTTAGCGGGGACACCGAACACTGAAGCTTTCTTT